These T cell receptor beta chains were read from a single sample in a study of T cell changes during pregnancy in multiple sclerosis. Some clones are missing from TCRdb's copy, which holds only in-frame ones; the method was immunoSEQ multiplex PCR. The data show over 65,000 clones, approximately 93% seen once. Sequences were derived from peripheral blood, sampled in the first trimester of pregnancy. The receptors originated from a female donor with multiple sclerosis, enrolled in a pregnancy study. Both conserved end residues are part of each CDR3. A D gene is named only where the DNA matches it firmly. Clone size is given for some rows only: seen once, a few or many times, or a class if the clone is expanded.

v_call,j_call,d_call,clone_size,cdr3_nt,cdr3_aa
TRBV28,TRBJ1-2,TRBD1,.,TGTGCCAGCAGACCGGGACAGGGTAAGGGTGGCTACACCTTC,CASRPGQGKGGYTF
TRBV30,TRBJ1-2,TRBD1,.,TGTGCCTGGAGTGTAAGGGGGCGAGGCTACACCTTC,CAWSVRGRGYTF
TRBV7-2,TRBJ1-1,.,.,TGTGCCAGCAGCCCACGGGTGGACACTGAAGCTTTCTTT,CASSPRVDTEAFF
TRBV7-3,TRBJ2-7,TRBD1,.,TGTGCCAGCAGCCGGGACAGTTCCTACGAGCAGTACTTC,CASSRDSSYEQYF
TRBV5-1,TRBJ2-6,TRBD2,.,TGCGCCAGCAGCTTAGGACACAGCGGGGCTGGGGCCAACGTCCTGACTTTC,CASSLGHSGAGANVLTF
TRBV2,TRBJ1-2,.,once,TGTGCCAGCAGTGGGACAACAAACTATGGCTACACCTTC,CASSGTTNYGYTF
TRBV25-1,TRBJ2-1,.,once,TGTGCCAGCGGGCCTGAGCAGTTCTTC,CASGPEQFF
TRBV25-1,TRBJ2-1,TRBD1,.,TGTGCCAGCACCCTCGGACAGGGCAGCTCCTACAATGAGCAGTTCTTC,CASTLGQGSSYNEQFF
TRBV6-6,TRBJ2-3,TRBD2,.,TGTGCCAGCAGTTACTGGACTAGCCTAGGCCCAGATACGCAGTATTTT,CASSYWTSLGPDTQYF
TRBV7-2,TRBJ2-3,TRBD2,.,TGTGCCAGCAGCTTAGCCCCGGGGCCTAGCGGGAGGACGCAGTATTTT,CASSLAPGPSGRTQYF
TRBV18,TRBJ1-4,TRBD1,.,TGTGCCAGCTCACCAAGTGCGGGACAGGGTGAAAAACTGTTTTTT,CASSPSAGQGEKLFF
TRBV14,TRBJ2-1,TRBD2,.,TGTGCCAGCAGCCAAGCTGCTAGCGGGGGTGGTGAGCAGTTCTTC,CASSQAASGGGEQFF
TRBV7-9,TRBJ1-4,.,.,TGTGCCAGCAGCTTAATTTCCCCGGGAGGGAATGAAAAACTGTTTTTT,CASSLISPGGNEKLFF
TRBV5-8,TRBJ1-2,TRBD1,.,TGTGCCAGCAGCTTTGTTGGACAGGGGAACTATGGCTACACCTTC,CASSFVGQGNYGYTF
TRBV6-4,TRBJ2-2,.,.,TGTGCCAGCAGTGACGGGGTAGGGGCCAACACCGGGGAGCTGTTTTTT,CASSDGVGANTGELFF
TRBV6-1,TRBJ2-7,.,once,TGTGCCAGCAGTGGGGGAGACAGGGAAGGGAGGGAGCAGTACTTC,CASSGGDREGREQYF
TRBV18,TRBJ1-2,.,.,TGTGCCAGCTCACCACCAGGGGCTTATGGCTACACCTTC,CASSPPGAYGYTF
TRBV2,TRBJ1-2,.,.,TGTGCCAGCAGCAATCAGGGGCGGAGTGGCTACACCTTC,CASSNQGRSGYTF
TRBV7-8,TRBJ2-3,.,.,TGTGCCAGCAGCTTAGGGGGCCTCCGCACAGATACGCAGTATTTT,CASSLGGLRTDTQYF
TRBV15,TRBJ2-1,.,.,TGTGCCACCAGCAGAGATCTAGTATCCTACAATGAGCAGTTCTTC,CATSRDLVSYNEQFF
TRBV5-6,TRBJ2-1,TRBD1,.,TGTGCCAGCAGCTTCGGGACAGGCCCTTACAATGAGCAGTTCTTC,CASSFGTGPYNEQFF
TRBV28,TRBJ2-3,TRBD1,.,TGTGCCAGCAGTTCCCGACAGGGGGCGCAGACAGATACGCAGTATTTT,CASSSRQGAQTDTQYF
TRBV10-3,TRBJ1-6,.,.,TGTGCCATCAGTGGGGGGGGCGGCAGTTCACCCCTCCACTTT,CAISGGGGSSPLHF
TRBV19,TRBJ2-7,TRBD1,.,TGTGCCAGTCGCTCAGGTGGGACAGGGAAAAACGAGCAGTACTTC,CASRSGGTGKNEQYF
TRBV4-1,TRBJ1-4,.,.,TGCGCCAGCAGCCAAGATAAAAAACTGTTTTTT,CASSQDKKLFF
TRBV28,TRBJ2-1,TRBD2,.,TGTGCCAGCACCGGGACTAGCGACTACAATGAGCAGTTCTTC,CASTGTSDYNEQFF
TRBV10-1,TRBJ1-6,TRBD1,.,TGCGCCAGCAGTGCGCCGGGACAGGGCGTTAGCTCCTATAATTCACCCCTCCACTTT,CASSAPGQGVSSYNSPLHF
TRBV5-1,TRBJ2-7,TRBD2,.,TGCGCCAGCAGCTTACCCCTAGCGGGAGGGGAAGAGCAGTACTTC,CASSLPLAGGEEQYF
TRBV14,TRBJ1-6,.,.,TGTGCCAGCTCTAGACAGCAAGTAGGGAATTCACCCCTCCACTTT,CASSRQQVGNSPLHF
TRBV11-3,TRBJ2-5,.,.,TGTGCCAGCACCTCCAGGGGGGCCCAAGAGACCCAGTACTTC,CASTSRGAQETQYF
TRBV11-2,TRBJ1-1,TRBD1,.,TGTGCCAGCAGCTTGAAAGGACAGGGTGTCTCTGAAGCTTTCTTT,CASSLKGQGVSEAFF
TRBV9,TRBJ2-3,TRBD1,once,TGTGCCAGCAGCGTAGCAATAAAGGGGACAGGGGGCAGAGATACGCAGTATTTT,CASSVAIKGTGGRDTQYF
TRBV6-5,TRBJ2-2,TRBD1,once,TGTGCCAGCAGTAAACAGGGGTCCGGGGAGCTGTTTTTT,CASSKQGSGELFF
TRBV2,TRBJ1-2,TRBD1,.,TGTGCCAGCAAACCGACAGGGGTTAACTATGGCTACACCTTC,CASKPTGVNYGYTF
TRBV2,TRBJ1-5,TRBD1,.,TGTGCCAGCAGCGAGGGACAGGGCGGCAATCAGCCCCAGCATTTT,CASSEGQGGNQPQHF
TRBV21-1,TRBJ1-2,.,.,TGTGCCAGCAGCAATAGGCAGGGGGCAAATGGCTACACCTTC,CASSNRQGANGYTF
TRBV5-5,TRBJ1-1,TRBD1,.,TGTGCCAGCAGCGCGGACAGGGACACTGAAGCTTTCTTT,CASSADRDTEAFF
TRBV20-1,TRBJ1-2,.,.,TGCAGTGCTAGAGCCAGCTATGGCTACACCTTC,CSARASYGYTF
TRBV15,TRBJ2-3,TRBD2,.,TGTGCCACCAGCATGAGCGGGGTTAGCACAGATACGCAGTATTTT,CATSMSGVSTDTQYF
TRBV18,TRBJ1-3,.,.,TGTGCCAGCTCACCACTTCCAGGAAAAATCTCTGGAAACACCATATATTTT,CASSPLPGKISGNTIYF
TRBV21-1,TRBJ2-1,.,.,TGTGCCAGCAGCAAGAAGGAGAGGGCCTACAATGAGCAGTTCTTC,CASSKKERAYNEQFF
TRBV19,TRBJ2-3,.,.,TGTGCCAGTAGTATTAAGGGGGGGAGCACAGATACGCAGTATTTT,CASSIKGGSTDTQYF
TRBV28,TRBJ1-6,.,.,TGTGCCAGCAGTTTGACGATAGGGGCGGTTAATAATTCACCCCTCCACTTT,CASSLTIGAVNNSPLHF
TRBV28,TRBJ2-3,TRBD1,.,TGTGCCAGCAGTCTACCCCGACAGGGACCTAGCACAGATACGCAGTATTTT,CASSLPRQGPSTDTQYF
TRBV11-2,TRBJ1-2,TRBD1,.,TGTGCCAGCAGCCCCCCGAGGGGACAGATGACGAGCTATGGCTACACCTTC,CASSPPRGQMTSYGYTF
TRBV5-1,TRBJ1-1,TRBD1,.,TGCGCCAGCAGCCCCACAGGGGTCACTGAAGCTTTCTTT,CASSPTGVTEAFF
TRBV7-9,TRBJ1-5,TRBD1,.,TGTGCCAGCAGCCACCAAGGGGACAGGGGAATTCAGCCCCAGCATTTT,CASSHQGDRGIQPQHF
TRBV9,TRBJ1-3,TRBD1,once,TGTGCCAGCAGCGTACTAATGACAGGGGCTGGAAACACCATATATTTT,CASSVLMTGAGNTIYF
TRBV9,TRBJ2-7,.,.,TGTGCCAGCAGCCTCAAAAGCGGGCCCCCCTACGAGCAGTACTTC,CASSLKSGPPYEQYF
TRBV5-1,TRBJ2-7,.,.,TGCGCCAGCAGCTTTTCGAGGCAGGGAGGCTCCTACGAGCAGTACTTC,CASSFSRQGGSYEQYF
TRBV4-1,TRBJ2-7,.,.,TGCGCCAGCAGCCACCCGGGACACTCCTACGAGCAGTACTTC,CASSHPGHSYEQYF
TRBV11-2,TRBJ2-7,TRBD2,.,TGTGCCAGCAGCTTAAGGGAGGGCTTACTCTACGAGCAGTACTTC,CASSLREGLLYEQYF
TRBV5-4,TRBJ2-7,.,once,TGTGCCAGCAGCTTGGGCCAGGGTCGCTACGAGCAGTACTTC,CASSLGQGRYEQYF
TRBV2,TRBJ1-5,TRBD1,few,TGTGCCAGCAGTGAGGGACAGTTGCGCAATCAGCCCCAGCATTTT,CASSEGQLRNQPQHF